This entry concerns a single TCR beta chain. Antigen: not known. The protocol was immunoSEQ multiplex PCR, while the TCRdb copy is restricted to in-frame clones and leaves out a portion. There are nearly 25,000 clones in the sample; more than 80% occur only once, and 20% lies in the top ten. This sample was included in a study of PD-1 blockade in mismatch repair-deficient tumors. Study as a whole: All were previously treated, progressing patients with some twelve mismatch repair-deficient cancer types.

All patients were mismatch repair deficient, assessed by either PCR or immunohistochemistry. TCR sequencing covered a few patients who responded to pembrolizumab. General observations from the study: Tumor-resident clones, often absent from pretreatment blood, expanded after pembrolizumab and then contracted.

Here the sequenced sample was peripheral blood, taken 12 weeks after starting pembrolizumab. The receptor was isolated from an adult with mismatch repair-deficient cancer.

In nucleotides, the CDR3 is TGCAGCGTTGACGAATGGACAGGGAAAGGCTTTAACACCTTC. Translating gives CSVDEWTGKGFNTF. The rearrangement links TRBV29-1 to TRBJ1-2; the match to TRBD1 covers 8 bases. V lost 3 bases and J lost 12; bases outside the gene matches: 15. Germline V gene lookup returns CDR1 SQVTM and CDR2 ANQGSEA. This CDR3 has 14 residues.